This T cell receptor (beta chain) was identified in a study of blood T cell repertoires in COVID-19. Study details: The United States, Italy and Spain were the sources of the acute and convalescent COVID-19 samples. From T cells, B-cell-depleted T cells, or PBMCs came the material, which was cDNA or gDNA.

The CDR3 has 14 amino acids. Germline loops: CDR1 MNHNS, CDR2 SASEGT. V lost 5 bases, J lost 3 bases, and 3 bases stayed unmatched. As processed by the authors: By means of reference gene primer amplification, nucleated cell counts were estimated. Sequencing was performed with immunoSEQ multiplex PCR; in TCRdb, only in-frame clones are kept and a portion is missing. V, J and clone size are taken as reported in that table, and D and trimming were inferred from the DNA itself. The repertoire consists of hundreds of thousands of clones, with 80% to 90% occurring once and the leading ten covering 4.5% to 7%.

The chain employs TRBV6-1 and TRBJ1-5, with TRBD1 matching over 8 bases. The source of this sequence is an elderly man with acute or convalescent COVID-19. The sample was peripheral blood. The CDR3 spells CASSLTGDNQPQHF. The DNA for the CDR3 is TGTGCCAGCAGTCTGACAGGGGACAATCAGCCCCAGCATTTT.